Sequencing of this TCR beta chain was carried out in a study of ipilimumab plus nivolumab after autologous stem cell transplantation. Study-level information: Myeloma cases were transplant-naive high-risk or relapsed within 3 years post first autologous transplant. Notes on the study in general: The authors say TCR, Treg and microbiome findings warrant further study.

Patients got 3 mg/kg IV nivolumab weeks 1, 4, 7, 10, then biweekly through week 26. As regards this clone: Its cognate antigen is unknown.

Deletions cut 5 bases from V and 6 bases from J, with 20 bases between. This CDR3 is built from 16 residues. Germline V gene sequence: CDR1 SGHNT, CDR2 YENEEA. Profiling relied on immunoSEQ multiplex PCR, and the TCRdb table lists in-frame clones only, not all of them. The sample includes some 46,000 clones, about 88% of them seen just once. The TCR originated in a male donor with multiple myeloma. This chain joins TRBV11-3 and TRBJ1-5; D perhaps matches TRBD1 (6 bases). The sample consisted of PBMCs, taken in a trial of ipilimumab plus nivolumab as post-transplant consolidation. The CDR3 spells CASSAQRGGRGQPQHF. Here the CDR3 DNA reads TGTGCCAGCAGCGCCCAGCGGGGGGGGCGAGGTCAGCCCCAGCATTTT.